The sequence of this TCR beta chain was determined in a study of tumor and adjacent non-tumor tissue in lung cancer. Turning to the study itself: Samples averaged around 3.9 million productive TCRbeta reads each.

A modified ARM-PCR protocol with three rounds of nested PCR amplified TCRbeta. Each CDR3 protein gets one entry after TCRdb re-called the multiplex PCR reads with MiXCR. The sample records about 93,000 distinct CDR3 sequences, roughly 70% being singletons. The germline CDR1 and CDR2 sequences are MNHNS and SASEGT. The CDR3 length is 15 residues. V trimming: 4 bases; J trimming: 3 bases; junction bases outside the gene matches: 9. This clonotype was recorded at least ten times. The template was RNA from unsorted bulk tissue. The chain carries TRBV6-1 and TRBJ2-7, with 7 nucleotides matching TRBD2. The clonotype comes from a man aged 55 to 69 with non-small cell lung cancer. Material for sequencing was lung tumor tissue. The CDR3 loop is CASSGGGVLRYEQYF. The CDR3 nucleotides are TGTGCCAGCAGTGGGGGGGGGGTTCTCCGCTACGAGCAGTACTTC.